One sample yielded the 13 T cell receptor beta chains listed below, sequenced in a study of blood T cell repertoires in COVID-19. Assay used: immunoSEQ multiplex PCR; TCRdb lists only in-frame clones, some missing. The sample has fewer than 250,000 clones; 85% to 90% are singletons. What was sequenced was peripheral blood. These receptors were collected from a woman aged 55-70 years with acute or convalescent COVID-19.

The gene calls are TRBV6-5 and TRBJ1-2, with D possibly being TRBD1 (5 bases). Trimming removed 6 bases from V and 11 bases from J, with 13 bases in between. Germline CDR1 MNHEY, CDR2 SVGAGI. The CDR3 has 11 amino acids. The CDR3 sequence: CASSRAGTYTF. The CDR3 nucleotides read TGTGCCAGCAGCCGCGCCGGGACTTACACCTTC.

This chain links TRBV3-1 (or the pseudogene TRBV3-2) with TRBJ2-5; 8 nucleotides agree with TRBD1. With 0 bases clipped from V and 7 bases from J, the junction kept 4 bases outside the gene matches. Germline CDR1 reads LGHDT; CDR2 reads YNNKEL (reference sequence). This CDR3 is 14 amino acids long. CDR3 residues: CASSQEAGTGTQYF. The CDR3 nucleotides read TGTGCCAGCAGCCAAGAGGCCGGGACAGGGACCCAGTACTTC.

The genes are TRBV5-8 and TRBJ2-7, with a possible D match to TRBD2 (5 bases). Germline assignment: CDR1 SGHTS and CDR2 YDEGEE. V was clipped by 1 base and J by 3 bases, with 11 bases between them. The CDR3 is 14 residues long. CDR3 sequence reads: CASSLPGVDYEQYF. CDR3 in DNA: TGTGCCAGCAGCTTGCCCGGGGTAGACTACGAGCAGTACTTC.

V is TRBV5-8 and J is TRBJ1-1, with 10 bases that match TRBD1. This CDR3 has 16 amino acids. Germline CDR1 SGHTS, CDR2 YDEGEE. V lost 4 bases and J lost 4; bases outside the gene matches: 10. CDR3 nucleotide sequence: TGTGCCAGCAGCCGGCGGACAGGGGGGAAGGTCACTGAAGCTTTCTTT. Translating it yields CASSRRTGGKVTEAFF.

This chain joins TRBV10-1 and TRBJ2-2; TRBD1 might be the D (5 bases). CDR3 size: 16 residues. V was clipped by 7 bases and J by 4 bases, with 19 bases between them. Per germline, CDR1 WNHNN and CDR2 SYGVQD (reference sequence). The CDR3 sequence: CASILRWQGLTGELFF. The CDR3 coding sequence is TGCGCCAGCATTCTTAGATGGCAGGGCCTCACCGGGGAGCTGTTTTTT.

The gene calls are TRBV7-2 and TRBJ1-1; D call uncertain. The germline V and J ends were trimmed by 2 bases and 1 base, with 20 bases remaining between them. This CDR3 is 18 amino acids long. Germline V CDR1 and CDR2: SGHTA, FQGNSA. CDR3 region: CASSLPVLNPKKNTEAFF. The CDR3 nucleotides are TGTGCCAGCAGCTTACCCGTGCTGAATCCTAAGAAGAACACTGAAGCTTTCTTT.

Details on this clone: It is likely a read error, because the conserved phenylalanine at the end of the CDR3 is missing. No DNA is shown, since the ends of the CDR3 on it are uncertain; the CDR3 is the one TCRdb lists. The V gene is TRBV24-1, the J gene TRBJ2-4; TRBD2 is the table's D call and was not checked against the DNA. Both ends counted, the CDR3 spans 11 residues. Germline-derived CDR1 and CDR2 are KGHDR and SFDVKD. The CDR3 protein is CATSDSVYPLL.

J is TRBJ2-7 and V is TRBV11-2; no clear D. Per the germline V gene, CDR1 is SGHAT and CDR2 is FQNNGV. V lost 1 base and J lost 4, with 11 bases in between. This CDR3 has 14 amino acids. CDR3 sequence (DNA): TGTGCCAGCAGCTTAGTACGAGGCGCGTACGAGCAGTACTTC. Translating gives CASSLVRGAYEQYF.

The J gene is TRBJ2-6, the V gene TRBV27, with a possible D match to TRBD2 (6 bases). The CDR3 spans 15 residues. Per germline, CDR1 MNHEY and CDR2 SMNVEV (reference sequence). V was clipped by 8 bases and J by 0 bases, with 11 bases between them. The CDR3: CASRRGSSGANVLTF. CDR3 nucleotide sequence: TGTGCCAGCCGACGGGGGAGCTCTGGGGCCAACGTCCTGACTTTC.

The V call is TRBV6-2 or TRBV6-3, the J call TRBJ2-1; maybe TRBD1 (5 bases). From germline, CDR1 is MNHEY and CDR2 SVGEGT. CDR3 size: 16 residues. V was cut by 4 bases and J by 0 bases, with 13 bases left in between. Here the CDR3 reads CASSSPQGSSYNEQFF. As DNA, the CDR3 is TGTGCCAGCAGTTCCCCCCAGGGAAGCTCCTACAATGAGCAGTTCTTC.

With respect to this clone: This CDR3 is also generated by other DNA sequences in the sample. The V gene is TRBV6-5, the J gene TRBJ2-5; tentatively, D is TRBD2 (6 bases). Trimming cost V 6 bases and J 1 base, with 9 bases left between them. Per the germline V gene, CDR1 is MNHEY and CDR2 is SVGAGI. The CDR3 contains 13 residues. For the CDR3, the DNA is TGTGCCAGCAGCCGGGACTCCCAAGAGACCCAGTACTTC. Protein: CASSRDSQETQYF.

In its sample, this clone was seen a few times. The J gene is TRBJ2-7, the V gene TRBV4-1; D gene unclear. The V gene lost 0 bases and the J gene lost 6 bases, with 9 bases spanning the gap. This CDR3 is 13 amino acids long. The germline V gene has CDR1 MGHRA and CDR2 YSYEKL. This chain's CDR3 is CASSQDPGSEQYF. Written as DNA, the CDR3 is TGCGCCAGCAGCCAAGATCCGGGTTCCGAGCAGTACTTC.

This clone has a single count. The chain joins TRBV4-2 to TRBJ1-1; TRBD1 matches 10 bases. The CDR3 contains 17 residues. Losses at the gene ends were 0 bases for V and 5 bases for J; bases not matched to a gene: 9. CDR1 LGHNA and CDR2 YNFKEQ come from the germline V gene. Here the CDR3 DNA reads TGTGCCAGCAGCCAAGATGGGGGGACAGGGGTGAGGACTGAAGCTTTCTTT. Protein product: CASSQDGGTGVRTEAFF.